This passage covers 32 T cell receptor beta chains from one sample sequenced in a study of blood T cells in healthy people across ages (dated by TCRdb to between 2015 and 2017). The library was built by means of 5' RACE. TCRdb shows the sequencer as Illumina HiSeq 2500. A second PCR of roughly 7 to 12 cycles was performed with a sample-barcoded 5' primer and a J-beta primer mix. TCRdb reprocessing: public reads trimmed at Q25 with fastp, clones called with MiXCR, in-frame beta chains kept. One record per CDR3 amino acid sequence lists the most common genes and DNA. The sample table contains some 1.4 million distinct CDR3 sequences; only one count was recorded for roughly 40% of them. The top ten clones comprise approximately 7.9% of the sample. Sample: blood. The receptor set was obtained from a woman aged 18 to 35 in good health.

There are a few counts of this clonotype. The chain uses TRBV20-1 and TRBJ2-5, with D tentatively TRBD1 or TRBD2 (5 bases each). With the DNA end fitting TRBJ2-7 better, the J assignment may be wrong. The CDR3 covers 12 residues. Germline V gene sequence: CDR1 DFQATT, CDR2 SNEGSKA (reference sequence). CDR3 protein: CSALARGYEQYF. CDR3 nucleotide sequence: TGCAGTGCATTGGCGAGGGGATACGAGCAGTACTTC.

The chain carries TRBV10-3 and TRBJ1-1; D call uncertain. Germline-derived CDR1 and CDR2 are ENHRY and SYGVKD. The CDR3 contains 12 residues. V was trimmed by 10 bases and J by 6 bases, leaving 15 bases between them. The DNA for the CDR3 is TGTGCCACTATGCCCACGGGTTCTGAAGCTTTCTTT. Translated: CATMPTGSEAFF.

The rearrangement uses TRBV2 and TRBJ2-1; maybe TRBD2 (6 bases). Germline values: CDR1 SNHLY, CDR2 FYNNEI. CDR3 length equals 16 residues. The germline V and J ends were trimmed by 4 bases and 0 bases, with 13 bases remaining between them. CDR3 nucleotides: TGTGCCAGCAGTGGCGGGACTCGGAGCTCCTACAATGAGCAGTTCTTC. This translates into CASSGGTRSSYNEQFF.

This clonotype was counted a few times. The chain couples TRBV4-2 to TRBJ2-1; 13 nucleotides align to TRBD2. The CDR3 spans 17 residues. With 0 bases clipped from V and 4 bases from J, the junction kept 3 bases outside the gene matches. The germline V gene encodes CDR1 LGHNA and CDR2 YNFKEQ. The CDR3 sequence is CASSQDPLAGGYNEQFF. The CDR3, as DNA: TGTGCCAGCAGCCAAGATCCACTAGCGGGGGGGTACAATGAGCAGTTCTTC.

This clonotype showed up just a few times. This sequence joins TRBV3-1 and TRBJ2-7; 8 bases are shared with TRBD2. Germline CDR1 and CDR2: LGHDT and YNNKEL (reference sequence). The CDR3 covers 16 residues. The trim removed 1 base at V and 0 bases at J, leaving 5 bases unmatched. The CDR3 loop is CASSQAGTSLSYEQYF. CDR3 bases: TGTGCCAGCAGCCAAGCGGGGACTAGTCTCTCCTACGAGCAGTACTTC.

The rearrangement uses TRBV3-1 and TRBJ2-1; 7 bases map to TRBD2. The CDR3 runs to 16 residues. J gave up 7 bases and V 0 bases, and 9 bases lay outside the gene matches. Per the germline V gene, CDR1 is LGHDT and CDR2 is YNNKEL (reference sequence). CDR3: CASSQDVRGGRNEQFF. CDR3 in DNA: TGTGCCAGCAGCCAAGATGTCCGCGGGGGTAGGAATGAGCAGTTCTTC.

This clonotype was counted a few times. V is TRBV6-1 and J is TRBJ2-7, with TRBD1 identical over 7 bases. This CDR3 has 16 amino acids. V was clipped by 8 bases and J by 0 bases; unmatched bases: 13. Germline-derived CDR1 and CDR2 are MNHNS and SASEGT. CDR3 in amino acids: CASLPWGTAHSYEQYF. CDR3 coding DNA: TGTGCCAGCCTACCCTGGGGGACAGCGCACTCCTACGAGCAGTACTTC.

To note about this clonotype: Possible read error: a much larger clone is one base away. This rearrangement joins TRBV4-2 to TRBJ2-1; D is possibly TRBD2 (5 bases). The last part of the DNA fits TRBJ2-7 better; the J call may be wrong. The germline V gene has CDR1 LGHNA and CDR2 YNFKEQ. This CDR3 has 18 residues. This chain's CDR3 is CASSQDPAASLSYNEQYF. The CDR3 coding sequence is TGTGCCAGCAGCCAAGATCCTGCTGCTAGCCTGTCCTACAATGAGCAGTACTTC.

In its sample, this clonotype was seen a few times. This chain connects TRBV7-2 to TRBJ2-7; 10 nucleotides agree with TRBD1. The V segment lost 4 bases and the J segment 2 bases; nucleotides outside the gene matches: 2. Germline V gene data show CDR1 as SGHTA and CDR2 as FQGNSA. CDR3 length equals 14 residues. The CDR3 protein is CASSWTGGTYEQYF. The CDR3 nucleotides read TGTGCCAGCAGCTGGACAGGGGGTACCTACGAGCAGTACTTC.

The rearrangement joins TRBV6-5 to TRBJ2-1, with a weak D call TRBD2 (8 bases). The assigned J gene may be wrong: the sequence end matches TRBJ2-7 better. This CDR3 comprises 16 residues. Germline values: CDR1 MNHEY, CDR2 SVGAGI. Written as DNA, the CDR3 is TGTGCCAGCCAGGGGGATAGCGGGATCTCCTACAATGAGCAGTACTTC. Residues: CASQGDSGISYNEQYF.

This sequence joins TRBV5-1 and TRBJ2-7; 14 bases map to TRBD2. Germline V gene lookup returns CDR1 SGHRS and CDR2 YFSETQ. This CDR3 contains 16 residues. V lost 0 bases and J lost 7; bases outside the gene matches: 6. The CDR3 DNA reads as TGCGCCAGCAGCTTGGCGGGACTAGCGGGGGAGGATGAGCAGTACTTC. Protein sequence: CASSLAGLAGEDEQYF. The full variable domain, completed using reference TRBV5-1 and TRBJ2-7, is KAGVTQTPRYLIKTRGQQVTLSCSPISGHRSVSWYQQTPGQGLQFLFEYFSETQRNKGNFPGRFSGRQFSNSRSEMNVSTLELGDSALYLCASSLAGLAGEDEQYFGPGTRLTVT.

In its sample, this clonotype was seen a few times. V and J are TRBV7-9 and TRBJ2-3; D ambiguous. Trimming took 3 bases from V and 10 from J, leaving 11 bases between them. Germline CDR1 reads SEHNR; CDR2 reads FQNEAQ (reference sequence). CDR3 length: 12 amino acids. CDR3 nucleotide sequence: TGTGCCAGCAGCTTTGTCGAGGCTTCGCAGTATTTT. Amino acid sequence: CASSFVEASQYF.

The genes are TRBV4-1 and TRBJ2-7; D unclear. Germline values: CDR1 MGHRA, CDR2 YSYEKL. The germline V and J ends were trimmed by 0 bases and 6 bases, with 18 bases remaining between them. The CDR3 is 16 residues long. The CDR3 region has the DNA TGCGCCAGCAGCCAAGATCCTGGGCCCCTGGGCCTCGAGCAGTACTTC. It encodes CASSQDPGPLGLEQYF.

The rearrangement links TRBV28 to TRBJ2-3; possibly TRBD2 for D (7 bases). Germline CDR1 is MDHEN and CDR2 is SYDVKM. The CDR3 is 17 amino acids. Trimming left V 6 bases short and J 0 bases short, with 19 bases between. CDR3 region: CASSLYGGGGSTDTQYF. The CDR3 nucleotides read TGTGCCAGCAGCCTCTACGGAGGGGGGGGTAGCACAGATACGCAGTATTTT.

The CDR3 reads CASSYDGIRLGGYTF. The CDR3 DNA sequence: TGTGCCAGCAGTTACGATGGTATCAGGCTGGGAGGCTACACCTTC. The V gene is TRBV6-5, the J gene TRBJ1-2, with D uncertain. Germline CDR1 reads MNHEY; CDR2 reads SVGAGI. The CDR3 runs to 15 residues. The V gene lost 2 bases and the J gene lost 8 bases, with 18 bases spanning the gap.

J is TRBJ2-1 and V is TRBV12-3 or TRBV12-4; TRBD2 might be the D (5 bases). CDR3 length equals 15 residues. Trimming pared 2 bases from V and 5 bases from J, leaving 13 bases between. In DNA form, the CDR3 reads TGTGCCAGCAGTTTAAGTAGCGCCGACCACAATGAGCAGTTCTTC. Protein sequence: CASSLSSADHNEQFF.

V gene TRBV12-3 or TRBV12-4 combines with J gene TRBJ2-3, with a tentative D call TRBD2 (6 bases). This CDR3 has 16 amino acids. Trimming stripped 1 base from V and 9 bases from J, with 20 bases between. CDR3 nucleotide sequence: TGTGCCAGCAGTTTAGGAGGGGACTCTCGTACCCAGACGCAGTATTTT. It codes for CASSLGGDSRTQTQYF.

This clonotype was observed many times. The rearrangement joins TRBV11-2 to TRBJ2-1; 9 bases line up with TRBD2. The CDR3 extends over 15 amino acids. Germline assignment: CDR1 SGHAT and CDR2 FQNNGV. The junction had 6 bases not matched to a gene; V was cut back by 4 bases and J by 5 bases. The CDR3 DNA is TGTGCCAGCAGCTCTAGCGGGAACCTCAACAATGAGCAGTTCTTC. This encodes CASSSSGNLNNEQFF.

The V gene is TRBV5-1, the J gene TRBJ1-2, with D possibly matching TRBD1 (5 bases). CDR3 length: 15 residues. CDR1 is SGHRS, CDR2 YFSETQ, per germline. The V end lost 4 bases, the J end lost 4 bases, and 17 bases lay between the germline ends. The CDR3, as DNA: TGCGCCAGCAGCCTCGGGACCTTGGGCATCTATGGCTACACCTTC. This sequence encodes CASSLGTLGIYGYTF.

This chain joins TRBV20-1 and TRBJ2-2; no reliable D call. V lost 3 bases, J lost 4 bases, and 9 bases lay in between. The CDR3 extends over 13 amino acids. CDR1 and CDR2 (germline): DFQATT, SNEGSKA (reference sequence). CDR3 region: CSASSLLTGELFF. CDR3 nucleotide sequence: TGCAGTGCTAGTTCGCTCCTCACCGGGGAGCTGTTTTTT.

This clonotype showed up just once. J is TRBJ2-1 and V is TRBV5-1, with 9 bases matching TRBD2. V dropped 4 bases and J dropped 5; count of bases not matched to a gene: 22. The CDR3 totals 20 residues. Germline CDR1 and CDR2: SGHRS and YFSETQ. For the CDR3, the DNA is TGCGCCAGCAGCACCGAACCAGGGGGACCCGGGCGGGGGGGAAACAATGAGCAGTTCTTC. It translates to CASSTEPGGPGRGGNNEQFF.

The genes are TRBV7-8 and TRBJ2-1, with TRBD1 as a possible D gene (7 bases). The end of the DNA fits TRBJ2-7 better, so the J call may be wrong. CDR1 is SGHVS, CDR2 FQNEAQ, per germline. This CDR3 has 15 amino acids. The CDR3, as DNA: TGTGCCAGCAGCTTAGCGCAGGGGGGTGGCCATGAGCAGTACTTC. This codes for CASSLAQGGGHEQYF.

In this sample, this clonotype turned up many times. The V call is TRBV20-1, the J call TRBJ2-7; the D is unclear. The CDR3 length is 10 residues. In germline, CDR1 is DFQATT, CDR2 SNEGSKA (reference sequence). Trimming shortened V by 4 bases and J by 7 bases, and 8 bases separated the two germline ends. The chain's CDR3 is CSAIGSEQYF. In DNA, the CDR3 is TGCAGTGCTATCGGTTCAGAGCAGTACTTC.

The V and J genes are TRBV6-1 and TRBJ1-5; D unclear. V was shortened by 5 bases and J by 4 bases, with 9 bases between the two germline ends. The germline CDR1 and CDR2 sequences are MNHNS and SASEGT. The CDR3 spans 13 residues. The CDR3 here is CASSLHENQPQHF. Written as DNA, the CDR3 is TGTGCCAGCAGTCTACATGAAAATCAGCCCCAGCATTTT.

This clonotype appeared a few times. This chain uses TRBV20-1 with TRBJ1-5; tentatively, D is TRBD1 (5 bases). Germline CDR1 and CDR2: DFQATT and SNEGSKA (reference sequence). The germline V and J ends were trimmed by 5 bases and 1 base, with 9 bases remaining between them. This CDR3 has 13 residues. CDR3: CSASDISNQPQHF. The CDR3 coding sequence is TGCAGTGCTTCGGACATCAGCAATCAGCCCCAGCATTTT.

V gene TRBV3-1 combines with J gene TRBJ2-7, with D possibly matching TRBD2 (5 bases). The V gene's germline CDR1 is LGHDT and CDR2 YNNKEL (reference sequence). The CDR3 is made up of 13 amino acids. Trimming removed 1 base at V and 5 bases at J, with 9 bases between. The CDR3 is CASSQVEADEQYF. The DNA of the CDR3 is TGTGCCAGCAGCCAAGTCGAAGCGGACGAGCAGTACTTC.

This clonotype was seen only a few times. This chain links TRBV20-1 with TRBJ2-5; no reliable D call. CDR3 length: 16 amino acids. The V end was cut by 6 bases, the J end by 7 bases, with 27 bases between. Germline assignment: CDR1 DFQATT and CDR2 SNEGSKA (reference sequence). The CDR3 here is CSAIRSGLPYDGTQYF. The CDR3 region has the DNA TGCAGTGCCATAAGGTCCGGGCTCCCCTATGACGGGACCCAGTACTTC.

This clonotype was detected many times. The chain recombines TRBV4-2 with TRBJ2-3; D remains ambiguous. This CDR3 has 13 residues. Trimming took off 3 bases at V and 6 bases at J, with 10 bases between the two ends. CDR1 is LGHNA and CDR2 is YNFKEQ in the germline V gene. The CDR3 here is CASSHYKGDTQYF. The CDR3 DNA reads as TGTGCCAGCAGCCATTACAAGGGCGATACGCAGTATTTT.

This rearrangement joins TRBV28 to TRBJ1-1, with D unresolved. The germline V gene has CDR1 MDHEN and CDR2 SYDVKM. The CDR3 has 13 amino acids. V lost 2 bases and J 3 bases, leaving 7 bases between the germline ends. The DNA of the CDR3 is TGTGCCAGCAGTTTACTCGCCCACACTGAAGCTTTCTTT. Amino acids: CASSLLAHTEAFF.

This clonotype turned up a few times. CDR3 region: CASSPRDNIFSYNSPLHF. CDR3 sequence (DNA): TGCGCCAGCAGCCCGAGGGACAATATTTTTTCCTATAATTCACCCCTCCACTTT. This chain joins TRBV4-1 and TRBJ1-6; possible D gene TRBD1, 6 bases. The ends were cut back, 4 bases at V and 1 base at J, with 17 bases in the middle. The CDR3 loop spans 18 amino acids. Germline CDR1 MGHRA, CDR2 YSYEKL.

This chain's CDR3 is CASLRWEGDTGELFF. CDR3 coding DNA: TGTGCCAGCCTTAGGTGGGAGGGAGACACCGGGGAGCTGTTTTTT. This chain connects TRBV12-3 or TRBV12-4 to TRBJ2-2, with 7 bases fitting TRBD2. The CDR3 extends over 15 amino acids. The V gene end was trimmed by 8 bases and the J gene end by 3 bases; junction bases not matched to a gene: 9.

This clonotype was counted ten times or more. The rearrangement joins TRBV29-1 to TRBJ1-2; D call uncertain. Germline assignment: CDR1 SQVTM and CDR2 ANQGSEA. The CDR3 has 10 amino acids. The ends were cut back, 2 bases at V and 5 bases at J, with 3 bases in the middle. The CDR3 sequence: CSVESYGYTF. The CDR3 DNA sequence: TGCAGCGTTGAATCGTATGGCTACACCTTC.